This T cell receptor (beta chain) derives from a study of T cells in Graves' hyperthyroidism and ophthalmopathy. Thyroid ultrasound and orbital computed tomography, with clinical symptoms and serum thyroxine and TRAb, informed diagnoses. The authors obtained PBMCs from more than 9.5 ml of fresh peripheral blood. Template material for amplifying TCR beta CDR3 regions consisted of RNA transcripts. A first-round RT-PCR of the TCR CDR3 used the HTBI primer set. TCRdb fed the multiplex PCR reads into MiXCR, producing one record per CDR3 protein. The data show roughly 290,000 distinct CDR3 sequences, 10% to 15% seen once. Trimming cost V 0 bases and J 3 bases, with 14 bases left between them. The CDR3 has 16 amino acids. From germline, CDR1 is LGHDT and CDR2 YNNKEL (reference sequence).

Input material: blood. This receptor was taken from a woman in her twenties or thirties with Graves' hyperthyroidism that later progressed to Graves' ophthalmopathy. The genes are TRBV3-1 and TRBJ1-2, with D unresolved. Here the CDR3 reads CASSQEVKESYYGYTF. Here the CDR3 DNA reads TGTGCCAGCAGCCAAGAGGTTAAGGAATCTTACTATGGCTACACCTTC.